This TCR beta chain was obtained from a study of blood T cells in healthy people across ages. Study conclusions and caveats: Any conclusive comparison of naive versus antigen-experienced cells was prevented by using unsorted PBMCs.

The CDR3 is made up of 14 amino acids. J gave up 12 bases and V 5 bases, and 8 bases lay outside the gene matches. Alongside a J-beta primer mix, a sample-barcoded 5' primer served in a second PCR lasting about 7 to 12 cycles. One entry per CDR3 protein, called by TCRdb with MiXCR from the 5' RACE reads. The sample yields about 1.4 million distinct CDR3 sequences, roughly 60% seen once. Concerning this clonotype: The antigen is undetermined.

The chain carries TRBV12-3 or TRBV12-4 and TRBJ2-1, with TRBD2 matching over 12 bases. This receptor was taken from a man aged 18 to 35 in good health. What was sequenced was blood. As DNA, the CDR3 is TGTGCCAGCAGTCTGACTAGCGGGAGCGAAGGGCAGTTCTTC. Translation gives CASSLTSGSEGQFF.